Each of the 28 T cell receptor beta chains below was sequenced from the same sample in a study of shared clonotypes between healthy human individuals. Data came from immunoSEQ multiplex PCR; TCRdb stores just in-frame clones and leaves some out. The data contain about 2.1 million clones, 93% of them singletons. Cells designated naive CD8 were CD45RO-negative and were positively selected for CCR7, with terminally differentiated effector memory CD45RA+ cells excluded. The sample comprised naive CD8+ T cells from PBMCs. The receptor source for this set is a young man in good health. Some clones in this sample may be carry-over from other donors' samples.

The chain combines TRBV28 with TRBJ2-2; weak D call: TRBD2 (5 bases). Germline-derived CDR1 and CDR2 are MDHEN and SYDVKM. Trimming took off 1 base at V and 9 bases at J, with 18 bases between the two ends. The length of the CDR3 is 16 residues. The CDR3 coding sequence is TGTGCCAGCAGTTTATCTTCCGGGGTATTGGGTCGGGAGCTGTTTTTT. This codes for CASSLSSGVLGRELFF.

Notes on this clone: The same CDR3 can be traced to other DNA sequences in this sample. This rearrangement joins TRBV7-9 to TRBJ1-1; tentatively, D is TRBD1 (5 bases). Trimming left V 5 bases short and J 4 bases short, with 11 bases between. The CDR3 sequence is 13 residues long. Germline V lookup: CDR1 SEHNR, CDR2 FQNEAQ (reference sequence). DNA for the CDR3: TGTGCCAGCAGCCCCCCCGGGGGCACTGAAGCTTTCTTT. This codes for CASSPPGGTEAFF.

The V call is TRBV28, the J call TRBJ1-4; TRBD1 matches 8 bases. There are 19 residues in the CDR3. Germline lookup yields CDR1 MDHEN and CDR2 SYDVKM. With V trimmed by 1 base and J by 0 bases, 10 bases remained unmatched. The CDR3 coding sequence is TGTGCCAGCAGTTTATATGGACGGGGGACAGGCACAACTAATGAAAAACTGTTTTTT. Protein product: CASSLYGRGTGTTNEKLFF.

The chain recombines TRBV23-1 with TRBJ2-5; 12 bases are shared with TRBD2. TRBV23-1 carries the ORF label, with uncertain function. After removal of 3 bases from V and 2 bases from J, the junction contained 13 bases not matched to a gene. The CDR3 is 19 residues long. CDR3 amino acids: CASSQTLAGGRDIQETQYF. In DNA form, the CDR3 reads TGCGCCAGCAGTCAGACTCTAGCGGGAGGGAGAGACATTCAAGAGACCCAGTACTTC.

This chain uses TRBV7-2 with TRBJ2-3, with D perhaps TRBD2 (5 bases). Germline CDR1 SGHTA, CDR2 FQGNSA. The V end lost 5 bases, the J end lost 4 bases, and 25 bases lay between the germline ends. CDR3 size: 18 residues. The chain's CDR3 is CASSENFRWGAESDTQYF. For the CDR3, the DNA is TGTGCCAGCAGCGAAAATTTCCGTTGGGGAGCGGAGTCAGATACGCAGTATTTT. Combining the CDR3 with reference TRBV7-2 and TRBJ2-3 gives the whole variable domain GAGVSQSPSNKVTEKGKDVELRCDPISGHTALYWYRQSLGQGLEFLIYFQGNSAPDKSGLPSDRFSAERTGGSVSTLTIQRTQQEDSAVYLCASSENFRWGAESDTQYFGPGTRLTVL.

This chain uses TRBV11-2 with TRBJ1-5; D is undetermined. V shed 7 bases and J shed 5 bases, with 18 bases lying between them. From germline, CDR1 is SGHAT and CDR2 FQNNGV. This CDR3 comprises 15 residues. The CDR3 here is CASTLGPGNDQPQHF. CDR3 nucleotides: TGTGCCAGCACCCTAGGTCCGGGGAATGATCAGCCCCAGCATTTT. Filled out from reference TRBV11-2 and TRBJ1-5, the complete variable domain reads EAGVAQSPRYKIIEKRQSVAFWCNPISGHATLYWYQQILGQGPKLLIQFQNNGVVDDSQLPKDRFSAERLKGVDSTLKIQPAKLEDSAVYLCASTLGPGNDQPQHFGDGTRLSIL.

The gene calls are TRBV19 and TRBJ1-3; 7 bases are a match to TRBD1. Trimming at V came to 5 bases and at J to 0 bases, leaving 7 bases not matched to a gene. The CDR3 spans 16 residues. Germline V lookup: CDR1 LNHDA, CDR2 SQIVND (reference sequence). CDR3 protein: CASSRAGGYSGNTIYF. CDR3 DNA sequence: TGTGCCAGTAGTCGAGCAGGGGGTTACTCTGGAAACACCATATATTTT.

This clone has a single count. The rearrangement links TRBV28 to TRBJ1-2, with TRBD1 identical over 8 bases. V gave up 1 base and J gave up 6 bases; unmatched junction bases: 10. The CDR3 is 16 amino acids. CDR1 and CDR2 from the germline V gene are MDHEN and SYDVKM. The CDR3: CASSLLSGGALDGYTF. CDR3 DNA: TGTGCCAGCAGTTTATTGTCAGGGGGCGCGCTCGATGGCTACACCTTC.

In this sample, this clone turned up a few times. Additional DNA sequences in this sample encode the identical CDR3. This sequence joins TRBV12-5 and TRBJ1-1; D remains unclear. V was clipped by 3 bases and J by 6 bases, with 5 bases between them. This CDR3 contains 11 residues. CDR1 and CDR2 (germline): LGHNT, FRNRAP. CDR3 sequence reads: CASGFGAEAFF. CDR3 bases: TGTGCTAGTGGTTTTGGGGCTGAAGCTTTCTTT.

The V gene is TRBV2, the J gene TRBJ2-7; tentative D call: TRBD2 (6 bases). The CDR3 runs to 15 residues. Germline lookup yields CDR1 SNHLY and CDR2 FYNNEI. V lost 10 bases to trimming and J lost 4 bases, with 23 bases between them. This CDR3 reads CATQRGTSLDYEQYF. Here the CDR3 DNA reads TGTGCCACCCAAAGGGGAACTAGCCTCGATTACGAGCAGTACTTC.

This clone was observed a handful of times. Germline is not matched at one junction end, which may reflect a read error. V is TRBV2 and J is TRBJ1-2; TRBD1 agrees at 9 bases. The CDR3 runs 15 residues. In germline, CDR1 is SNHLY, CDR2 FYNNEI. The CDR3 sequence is CASSERRDRDYGYTF. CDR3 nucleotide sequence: TGTGCCAGCAGTGAACGTAGGGACAGGGACTACGGCTACACCTTC.

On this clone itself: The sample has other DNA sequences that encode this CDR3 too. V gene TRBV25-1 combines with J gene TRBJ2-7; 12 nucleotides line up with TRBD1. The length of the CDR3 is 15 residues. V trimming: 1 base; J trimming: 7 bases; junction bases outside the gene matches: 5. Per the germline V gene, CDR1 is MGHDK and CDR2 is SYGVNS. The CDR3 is CASSEWGQGAYEQYF. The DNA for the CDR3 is TGTGCCAGCAGTGAATGGGGACAGGGGGCTTATGAGCAGTACTTC.

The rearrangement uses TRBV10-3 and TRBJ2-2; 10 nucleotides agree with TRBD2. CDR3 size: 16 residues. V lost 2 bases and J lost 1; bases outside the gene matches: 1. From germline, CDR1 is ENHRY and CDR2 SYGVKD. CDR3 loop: CAISEASGGNTGELFF. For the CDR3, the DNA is TGTGCCATCAGTGAGGCTAGCGGGGGGAACACCGGGGAGCTGTTTTTT.

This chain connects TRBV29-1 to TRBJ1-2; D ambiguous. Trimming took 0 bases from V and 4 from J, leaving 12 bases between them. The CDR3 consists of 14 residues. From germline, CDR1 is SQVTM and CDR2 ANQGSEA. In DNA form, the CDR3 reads TGCAGCGTTGAAGATGGGCAGGCCTTCTATGGCTACACCTTC. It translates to CSVEDGQAFYGYTF.

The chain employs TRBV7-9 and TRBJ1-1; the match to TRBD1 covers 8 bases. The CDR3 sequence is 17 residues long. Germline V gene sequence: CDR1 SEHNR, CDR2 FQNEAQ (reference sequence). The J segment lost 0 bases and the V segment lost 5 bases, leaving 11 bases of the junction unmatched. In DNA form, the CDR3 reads TGTGCCAGCAGCGATTCGAGACAGGGGTTCATGAACACTGAAGCTTTCTTT. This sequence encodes CASSDSRQGFMNTEAFF.

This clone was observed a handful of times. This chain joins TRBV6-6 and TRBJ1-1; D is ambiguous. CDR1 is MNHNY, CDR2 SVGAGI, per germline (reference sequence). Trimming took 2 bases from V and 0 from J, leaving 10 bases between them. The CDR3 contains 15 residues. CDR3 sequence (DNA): TGTGCCAGCAGTTACCTTAGATACTTGAACACTGAAGCTTTCTTT. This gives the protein CASSYLRYLNTEAFF.

DNA for the CDR3: TGCGCCAGCAGCCATCCCAACGGGGGTGGAACCGGGGAGCTGTTTTTT. Translating gives CASSHPNGGGTGELFF. This chain links TRBV4-1 with TRBJ2-2, with a tentative D call TRBD2 (6 bases). This CDR3 is 16 amino acids long. V was cut by 3 bases and J by 5 bases, with 16 bases left in between. From germline, CDR1 is MGHRA and CDR2 YSYEKL.

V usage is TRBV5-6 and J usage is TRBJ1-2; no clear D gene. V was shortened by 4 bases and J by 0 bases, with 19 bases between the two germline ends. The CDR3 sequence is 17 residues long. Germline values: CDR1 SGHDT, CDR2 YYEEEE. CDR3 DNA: TGTGCCAGCAGCCTCGGCCCAGCCTCGCAAGCTAACTATGGCTACACCTTC. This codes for CASSLGPASQANYGYTF.

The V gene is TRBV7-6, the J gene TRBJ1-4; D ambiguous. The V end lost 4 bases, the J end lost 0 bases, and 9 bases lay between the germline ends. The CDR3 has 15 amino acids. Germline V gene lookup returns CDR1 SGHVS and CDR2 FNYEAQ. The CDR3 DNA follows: TGTGCCAGCAGCTCCCGCGGTGCAACTAATGAAAAACTGTTTTTT. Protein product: CASSSRGATNEKLFF.

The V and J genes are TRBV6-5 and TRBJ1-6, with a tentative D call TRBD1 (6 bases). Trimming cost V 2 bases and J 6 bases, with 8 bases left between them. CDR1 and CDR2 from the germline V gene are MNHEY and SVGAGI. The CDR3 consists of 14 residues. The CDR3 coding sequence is TGTGCCAGCAGTTACGGACAGCCTAATTCACCCCTCCACTTT. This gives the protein CASSYGQPNSPLHF.

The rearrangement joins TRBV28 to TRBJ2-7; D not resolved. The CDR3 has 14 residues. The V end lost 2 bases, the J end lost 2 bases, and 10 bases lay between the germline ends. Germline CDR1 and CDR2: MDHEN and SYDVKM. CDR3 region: CASSLGVGAYEQYF. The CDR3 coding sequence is TGTGCCAGCAGTTTAGGGGTTGGAGCCTACGAGCAGTACTTC.

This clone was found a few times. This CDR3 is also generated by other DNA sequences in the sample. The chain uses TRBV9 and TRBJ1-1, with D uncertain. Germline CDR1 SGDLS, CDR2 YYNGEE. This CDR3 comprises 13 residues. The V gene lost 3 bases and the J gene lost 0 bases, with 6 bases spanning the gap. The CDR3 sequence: CASSATVNTEAFF. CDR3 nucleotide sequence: TGTGCCAGCAGCGCAACAGTGAACACTGAAGCTTTCTTT.

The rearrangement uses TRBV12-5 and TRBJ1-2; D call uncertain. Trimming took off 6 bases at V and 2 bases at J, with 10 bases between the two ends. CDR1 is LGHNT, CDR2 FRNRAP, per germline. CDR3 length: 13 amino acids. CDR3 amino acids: CASGPGGNYGYTF. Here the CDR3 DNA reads TGTGCTAGTGGCCCCGGAGGGAACTATGGCTACACCTTC.

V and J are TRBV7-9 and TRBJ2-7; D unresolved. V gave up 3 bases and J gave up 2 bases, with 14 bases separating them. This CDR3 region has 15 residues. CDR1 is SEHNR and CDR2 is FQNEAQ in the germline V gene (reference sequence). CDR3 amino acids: CASSFRQADPYEQYF. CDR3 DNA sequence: TGTGCCAGCAGCTTCAGGCAGGCGGATCCCTACGAGCAGTACTTC.

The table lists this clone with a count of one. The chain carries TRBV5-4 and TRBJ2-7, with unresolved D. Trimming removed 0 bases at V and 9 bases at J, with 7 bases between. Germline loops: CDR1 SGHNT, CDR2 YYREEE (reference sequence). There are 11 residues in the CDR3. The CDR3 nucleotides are TGTGCCAGCAGCTTGGAGAGTGTGCAGTACTTC. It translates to CASSLESVQYF. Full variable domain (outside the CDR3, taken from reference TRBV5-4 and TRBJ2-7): ETGVTQSPTHLIKTRGQQVTLRCSSQSGHNTVSWYQQALGQGPQFIFQYYREEENGRGNFPPRFSGLQFPNYSSELNVNALELDDSALYLCASSLESVQYFGPGTRLTVT.

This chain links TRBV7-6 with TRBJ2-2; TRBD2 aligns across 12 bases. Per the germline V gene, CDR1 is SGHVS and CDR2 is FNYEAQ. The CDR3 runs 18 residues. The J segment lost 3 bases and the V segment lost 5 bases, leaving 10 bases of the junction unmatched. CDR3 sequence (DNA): TGTGCCAGCAGCAAGGCTAGCGGGAGGGCCTTCGACACCGGGGAGCTGTTTTTT. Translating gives CASSKASGRAFDTGELFF.

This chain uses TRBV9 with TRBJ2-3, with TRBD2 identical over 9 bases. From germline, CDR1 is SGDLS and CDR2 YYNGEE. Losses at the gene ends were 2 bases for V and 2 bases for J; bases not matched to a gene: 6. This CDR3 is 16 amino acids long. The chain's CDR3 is CASSVAVAGDTDTQYF. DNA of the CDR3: TGTGCCAGCAGCGTGGCGGTAGCGGGAGACACAGATACGCAGTATTTT.

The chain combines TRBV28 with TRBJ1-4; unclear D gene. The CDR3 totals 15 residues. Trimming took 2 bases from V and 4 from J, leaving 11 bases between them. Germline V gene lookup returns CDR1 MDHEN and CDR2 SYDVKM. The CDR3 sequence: CASSLIASLNEKLFF. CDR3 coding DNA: TGTGCCAGCAGTTTAATTGCGAGCCTTAATGAAAAACTGTTTTTT. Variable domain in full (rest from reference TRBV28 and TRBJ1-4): DVKVTQSSRYLVKRTGEKVFLECVQDMDHENMFWYRQDPGLGLRLIYFSYDVKMKEKGDIPEGYSVSREKKERFSLILESASTNQTSMYLCASSLIASLNEKLFFGSGTQLSVL.